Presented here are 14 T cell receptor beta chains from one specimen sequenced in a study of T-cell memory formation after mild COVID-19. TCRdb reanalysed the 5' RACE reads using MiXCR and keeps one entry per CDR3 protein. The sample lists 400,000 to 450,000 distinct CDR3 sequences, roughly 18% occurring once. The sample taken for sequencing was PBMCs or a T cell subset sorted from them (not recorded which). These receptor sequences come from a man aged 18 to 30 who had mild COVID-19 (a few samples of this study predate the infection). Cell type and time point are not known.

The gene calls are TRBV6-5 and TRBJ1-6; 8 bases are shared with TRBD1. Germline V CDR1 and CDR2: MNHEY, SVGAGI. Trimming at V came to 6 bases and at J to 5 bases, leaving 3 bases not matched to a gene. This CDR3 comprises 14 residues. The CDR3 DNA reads TGTGCCAGCAGCGCGACAGGGGATAATTCACCCCTCCACTTT. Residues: CASSATGDNSPLHF.

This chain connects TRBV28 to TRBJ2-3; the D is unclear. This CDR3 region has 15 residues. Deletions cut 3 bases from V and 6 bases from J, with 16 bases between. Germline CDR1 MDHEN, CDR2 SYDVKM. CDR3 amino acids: CASSFNSPATDTQYF. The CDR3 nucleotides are TGTGCCAGCAGTTTTAACAGCCCAGCAACGGATACGCAGTATTTT.

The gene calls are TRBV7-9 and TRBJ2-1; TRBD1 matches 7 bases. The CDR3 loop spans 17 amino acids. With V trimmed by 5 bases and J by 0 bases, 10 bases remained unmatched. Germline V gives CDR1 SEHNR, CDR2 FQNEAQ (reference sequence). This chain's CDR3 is CASSRTPGQSSYNEQFF. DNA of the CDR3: TGTGCCAGCAGCCGTACCCCGGGACAGAGCTCCTACAATGAGCAGTTCTTC.

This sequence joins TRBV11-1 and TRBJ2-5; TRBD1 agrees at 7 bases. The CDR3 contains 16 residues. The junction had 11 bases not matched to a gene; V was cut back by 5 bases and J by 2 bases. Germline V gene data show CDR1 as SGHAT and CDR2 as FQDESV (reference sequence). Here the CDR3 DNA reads TGTGCCAGCAGCGTAGAACCGGGACAGCTACAAGAGACCCAGTACTTC. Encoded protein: CASSVEPGQLQETQYF.

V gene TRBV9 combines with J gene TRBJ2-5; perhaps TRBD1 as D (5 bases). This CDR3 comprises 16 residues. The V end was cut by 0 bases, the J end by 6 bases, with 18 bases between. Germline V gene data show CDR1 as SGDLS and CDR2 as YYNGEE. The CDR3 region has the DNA TGTGCCAGCAGCGTAGTTCCAGGGTCGGTACATCAGACCCAGTACTTC. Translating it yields CASSVVPGSVHQTQYF. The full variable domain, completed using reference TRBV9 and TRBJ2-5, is DSGVTQTPKHLITATGQRVTLRCSPRSGDLSVYWYQQSLDQGLQFLIQYYNGEERAKGNILERFSAQQFPDLHSELNLSSLELGDSALYFCASSVVPGSVHQTQYFGPGTRLLVL.

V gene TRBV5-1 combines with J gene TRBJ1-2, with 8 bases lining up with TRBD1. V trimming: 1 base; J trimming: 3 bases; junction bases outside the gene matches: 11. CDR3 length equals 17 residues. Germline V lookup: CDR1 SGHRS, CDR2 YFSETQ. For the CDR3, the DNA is TGCGCCAGCAGCTTGTACCCAGGGGGCATCCCCCACTATGGCTACACCTTC. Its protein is CASSLYPGGIPHYGYTF. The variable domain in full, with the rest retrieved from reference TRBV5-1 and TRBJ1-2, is KAGVTQTPRYLIKTRGQQVTLSCSPISGHRSVSWYQQTPGQGLQFLFEYFSETQRNKGNFPGRFSGRQFSNSRSEMNVSTLELGDSALYLCASSLYPGGIPHYGYTFGSGTRLTVV.

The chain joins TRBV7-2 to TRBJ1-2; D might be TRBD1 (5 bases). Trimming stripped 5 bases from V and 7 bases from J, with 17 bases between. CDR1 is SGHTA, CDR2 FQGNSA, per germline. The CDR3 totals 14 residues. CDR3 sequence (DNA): TGTGCCAGCAGCCGCACCCGGGACGGATCTGGCTACACCTTC. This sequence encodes CASSRTRDGSGYTF.

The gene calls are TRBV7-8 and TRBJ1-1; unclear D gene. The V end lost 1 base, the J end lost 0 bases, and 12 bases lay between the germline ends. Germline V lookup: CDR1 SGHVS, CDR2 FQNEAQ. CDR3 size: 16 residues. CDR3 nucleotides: TGTGCCAGCAGCTTAGGGGGAGAAGGGATGAACACTGAAGCTTTCTTT. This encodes CASSLGGEGMNTEAFF.

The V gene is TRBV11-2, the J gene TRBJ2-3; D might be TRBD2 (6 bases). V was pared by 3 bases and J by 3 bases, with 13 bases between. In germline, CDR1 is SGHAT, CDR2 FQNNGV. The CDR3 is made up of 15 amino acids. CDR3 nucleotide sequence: TGTGCCAGCAGCTTGATTGGCGGGACTACAGATACGCAGTATTTT. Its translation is CASSLIGGTTDTQYF.

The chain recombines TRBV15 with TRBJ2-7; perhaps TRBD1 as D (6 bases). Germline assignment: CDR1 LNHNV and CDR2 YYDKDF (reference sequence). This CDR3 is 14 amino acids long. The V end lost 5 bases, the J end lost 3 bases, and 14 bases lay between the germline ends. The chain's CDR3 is CATSQDRGGYEQYF. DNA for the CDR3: TGTGCCACCAGCCAGGACAGAGGGGGCTACGAGCAGTACTTC. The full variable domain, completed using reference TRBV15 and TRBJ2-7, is DAMVIQNPRYQVTQFGKPVTLSCSQTLNHNVMYWYQQKSSQAPKLLFHYYDKDFNNEADTPDNFQSRRPNTSFCFLDIRSPGLGDTAMYLCATSQDRGGYEQYFGPGTRLTVT.

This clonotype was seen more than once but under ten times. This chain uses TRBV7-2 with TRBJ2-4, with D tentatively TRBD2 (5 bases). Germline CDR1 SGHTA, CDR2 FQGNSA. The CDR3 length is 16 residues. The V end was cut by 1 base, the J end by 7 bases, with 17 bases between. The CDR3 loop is CASSLELAISGNIQYF. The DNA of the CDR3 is TGTGCCAGCAGCTTAGAATTAGCGATTTCGGGTAACATTCAGTACTTC.

In DNA form, the CDR3 reads TGTGCCAGCAGCCTGACAGGGGACGGGGAAAAACTGTTTTTT. As protein: CASSLTGDGEKLFF. This chain uses TRBV7-9 with TRBJ1-4; 8 bases map to TRBD1. The V gene's germline CDR1 is SEHNR and CDR2 FQNEAQ (reference sequence). V lost 5 bases and J lost 8; bases outside the gene matches: 7. This CDR3 region has 14 residues. The whole variable domain, remainder taken from reference TRBV7-9 and TRBJ1-4, is DTGVSQNPRHKITKRGQNVTFRCDPISEHNRLYWYRQTLGQGPEFLTYFQNEAQLEKSRLLSDRFSAERPKGSFSTLEIQRTEQGDSAMYLCASSLTGDGEKLFFGSGTQLSVL.

The CDR3 sequence: CASSLVGRYTGELFF. Written as DNA, the CDR3 is TGTGCCAGCAGCTTAGTAGGACGGTATACCGGGGAGCTGTTTTTT. This sequence joins TRBV7-6 and TRBJ2-2; D call uncertain. With 1 base removed from V and 5 bases from J, the gap between germline ends came to 11 bases. The CDR3 covers 15 residues. Germline loops: CDR1 SGHVS, CDR2 FNYEAQ.

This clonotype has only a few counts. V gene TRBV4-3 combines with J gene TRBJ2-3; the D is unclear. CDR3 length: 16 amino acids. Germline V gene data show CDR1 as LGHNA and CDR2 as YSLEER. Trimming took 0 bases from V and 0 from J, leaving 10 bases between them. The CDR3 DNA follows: TGCGCCAGCAGCCAAGAGGCTGGGTATAGCACAGATACGCAGTATTTT. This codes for CASSQEAGYSTDTQYF.